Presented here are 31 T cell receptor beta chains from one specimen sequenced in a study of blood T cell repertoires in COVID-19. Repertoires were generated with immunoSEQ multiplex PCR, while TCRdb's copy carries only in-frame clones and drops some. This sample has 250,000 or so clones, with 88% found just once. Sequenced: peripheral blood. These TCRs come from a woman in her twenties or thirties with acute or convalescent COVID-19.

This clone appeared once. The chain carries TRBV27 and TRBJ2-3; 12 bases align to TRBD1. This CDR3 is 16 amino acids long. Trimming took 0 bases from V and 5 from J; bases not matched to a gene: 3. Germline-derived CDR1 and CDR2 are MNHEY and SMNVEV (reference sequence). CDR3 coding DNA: TGTGCCAGCAGTTTATCTGGGACAGGGGGCGTAGATACGCAGTATTTT. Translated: CASSLSGTGGVDTQYF.

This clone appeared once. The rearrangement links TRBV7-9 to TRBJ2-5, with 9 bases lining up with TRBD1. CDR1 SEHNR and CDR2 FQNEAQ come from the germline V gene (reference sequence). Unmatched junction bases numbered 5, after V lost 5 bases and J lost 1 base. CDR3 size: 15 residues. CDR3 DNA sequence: TGTGCCAGCAGCGCGCAGACAGGGGGCCAAGAGACCCAGTACTTC. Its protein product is CASSAQTGGQETQYF.

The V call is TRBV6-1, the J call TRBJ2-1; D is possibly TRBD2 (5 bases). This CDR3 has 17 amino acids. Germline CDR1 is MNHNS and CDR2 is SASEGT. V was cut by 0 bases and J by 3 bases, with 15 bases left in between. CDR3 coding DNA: TGTGCCAGCAGTGAAGCGCGTGCGGGCCGATTCTACAATGAGCAGTTCTTC. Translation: CASSEARAGRFYNEQFF.

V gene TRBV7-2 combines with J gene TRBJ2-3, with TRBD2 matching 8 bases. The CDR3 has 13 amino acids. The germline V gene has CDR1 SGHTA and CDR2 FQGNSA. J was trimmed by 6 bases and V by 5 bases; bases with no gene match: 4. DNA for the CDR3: TGTGCCAGCAGCCCTTCGGGGGGGGATACGCAGTATTTT. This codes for CASSPSGGDTQYF.

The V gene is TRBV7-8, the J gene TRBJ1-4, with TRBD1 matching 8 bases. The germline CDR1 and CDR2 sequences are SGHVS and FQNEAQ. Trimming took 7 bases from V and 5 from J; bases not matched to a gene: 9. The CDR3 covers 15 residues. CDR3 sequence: CASNQRTGRNEKLFF. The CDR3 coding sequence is TGTGCCAGCAACCAACGGACAGGGAGGAATGAAAAACTGTTTTTT.

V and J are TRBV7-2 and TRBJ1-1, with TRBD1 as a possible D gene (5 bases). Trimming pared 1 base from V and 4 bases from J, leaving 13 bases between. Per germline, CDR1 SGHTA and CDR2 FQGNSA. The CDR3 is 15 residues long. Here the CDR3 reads CASSLVGRGGTEAFF. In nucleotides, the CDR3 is TGTGCCAGCAGCTTAGTGGGTCGGGGGGGCACTGAAGCTTTCTTT.

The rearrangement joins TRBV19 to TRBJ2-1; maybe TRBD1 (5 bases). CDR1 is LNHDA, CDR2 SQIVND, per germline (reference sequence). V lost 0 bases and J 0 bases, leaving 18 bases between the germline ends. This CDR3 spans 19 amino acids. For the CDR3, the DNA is TGTGCCAGTAGTATAGACGCTCTGGGGCAGACGAGCTCCTACAATGAGCAGTTCTTC. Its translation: CASSIDALGQTSSYNEQFF.

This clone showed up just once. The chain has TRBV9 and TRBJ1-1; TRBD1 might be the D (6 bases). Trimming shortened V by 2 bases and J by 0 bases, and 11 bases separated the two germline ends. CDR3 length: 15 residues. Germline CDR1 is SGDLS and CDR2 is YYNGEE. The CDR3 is CASSVTQGMNTEAFF. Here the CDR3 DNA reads TGTGCCAGCAGCGTCACACAGGGTATGAACACTGAAGCTTTCTTT.

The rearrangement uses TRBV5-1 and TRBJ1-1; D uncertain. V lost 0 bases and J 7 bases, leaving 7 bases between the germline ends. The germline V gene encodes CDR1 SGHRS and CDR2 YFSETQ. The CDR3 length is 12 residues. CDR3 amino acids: CASSLAGSEAFF. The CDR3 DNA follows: TGCGCCAGCAGCTTGGCCGGTAGTGAAGCTTTCTTT. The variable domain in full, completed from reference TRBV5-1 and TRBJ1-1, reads KAGVTQTPRYLIKTRGQQVTLSCSPISGHRSVSWYQQTPGQGLQFLFEYFSETQRNKGNFPGRFSGRQFSNSRSEMNVSTLELGDSALYLCASSLAGSEAFFGQGTRLTVV.

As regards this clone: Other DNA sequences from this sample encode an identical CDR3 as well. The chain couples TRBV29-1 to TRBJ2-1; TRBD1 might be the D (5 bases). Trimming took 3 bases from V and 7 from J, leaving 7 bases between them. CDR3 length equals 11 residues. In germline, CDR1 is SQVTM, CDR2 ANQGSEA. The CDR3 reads CSVDQGNEQFF. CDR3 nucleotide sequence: TGCAGCGTTGATCAGGGAAATGAGCAGTTCTTC.

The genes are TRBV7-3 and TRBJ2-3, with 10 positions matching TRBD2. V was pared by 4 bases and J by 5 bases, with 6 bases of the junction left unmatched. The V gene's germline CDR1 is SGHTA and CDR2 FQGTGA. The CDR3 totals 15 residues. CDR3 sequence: CASSSSSGSIDTQYF. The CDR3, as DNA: TGTGCCAGCAGCTCGTCTAGCGGGAGTATAGATACGCAGTATTTT. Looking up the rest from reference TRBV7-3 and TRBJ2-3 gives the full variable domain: GAGVSQTPSNKVTEKGKYVELRCDPISGHTALYWYRQSLGQGPEFLIYFQGTGAADDSGLPNDRFFAVRPEGSVSTLKIQRTERGDSAVYLCASSSSSGSIDTQYFGPGTRLTVL.

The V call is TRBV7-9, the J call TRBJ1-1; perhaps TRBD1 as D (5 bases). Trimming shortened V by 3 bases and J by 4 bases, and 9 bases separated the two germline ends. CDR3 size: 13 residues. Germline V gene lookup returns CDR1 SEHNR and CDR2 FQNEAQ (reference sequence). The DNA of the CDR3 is TGTGCCAGCAGCTTGGAGGGGTTCACTGAAGCTTTCTTT. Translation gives CASSLEGFTEAFF.

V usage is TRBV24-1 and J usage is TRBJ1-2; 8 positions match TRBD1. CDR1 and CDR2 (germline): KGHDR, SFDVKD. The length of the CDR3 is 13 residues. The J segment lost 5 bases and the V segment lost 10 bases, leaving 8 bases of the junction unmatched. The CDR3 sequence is CATQGGLDYGYTF. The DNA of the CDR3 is TGTGCCACACAGGGGGGGTTAGATTATGGCTACACCTTC.

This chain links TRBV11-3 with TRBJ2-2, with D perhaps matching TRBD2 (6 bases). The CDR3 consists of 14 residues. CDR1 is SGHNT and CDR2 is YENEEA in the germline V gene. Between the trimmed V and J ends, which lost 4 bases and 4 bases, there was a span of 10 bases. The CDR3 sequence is CASSSYGGTGELFF. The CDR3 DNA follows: TGTGCCAGCAGCTCCTACGGGGGCACCGGGGAGCTGTTTTTT.

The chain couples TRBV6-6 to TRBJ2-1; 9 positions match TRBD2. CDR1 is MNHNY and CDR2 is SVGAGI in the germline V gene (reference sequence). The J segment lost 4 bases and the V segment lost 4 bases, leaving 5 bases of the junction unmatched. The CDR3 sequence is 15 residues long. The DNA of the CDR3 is TGTGCCAGCAGTTTCCCGACTAGCGGTTACAATGAGCAGTTCTTC. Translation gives CASSFPTSGYNEQFF.

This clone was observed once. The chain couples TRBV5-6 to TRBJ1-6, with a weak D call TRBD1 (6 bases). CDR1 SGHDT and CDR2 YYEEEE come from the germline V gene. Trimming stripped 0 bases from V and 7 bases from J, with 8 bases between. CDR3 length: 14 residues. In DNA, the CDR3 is TGTGCCAGCAGCTTGGCCACAGGGAATTCACCCCTCCACTTT. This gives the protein CASSLATGNSPLHF.

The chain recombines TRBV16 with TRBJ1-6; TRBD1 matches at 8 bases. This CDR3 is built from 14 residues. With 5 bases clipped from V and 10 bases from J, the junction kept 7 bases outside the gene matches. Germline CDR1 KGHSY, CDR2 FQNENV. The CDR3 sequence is CASSLSGGRSPLHF. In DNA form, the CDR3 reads TGTGCCAGCAGCTTATCAGGGGGCAGGTCACCCCTCCACTTT.

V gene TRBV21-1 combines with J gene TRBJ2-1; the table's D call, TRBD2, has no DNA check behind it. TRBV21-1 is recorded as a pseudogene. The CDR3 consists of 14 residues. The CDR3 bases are TGTGCCAGCAGCATGCGGGGGGAAGTCAATGAGCAGTTCTTC. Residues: CASSMRGEVNEQFF.

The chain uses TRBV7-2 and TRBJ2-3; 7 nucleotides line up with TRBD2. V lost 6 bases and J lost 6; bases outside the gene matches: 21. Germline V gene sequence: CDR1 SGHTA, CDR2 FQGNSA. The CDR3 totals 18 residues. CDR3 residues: CASSPVLAESLARDTQYF. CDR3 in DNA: TGTGCCAGCAGTCCAGTGCTAGCGGAATCCCTGGCGAGGGATACGCAGTATTTT.

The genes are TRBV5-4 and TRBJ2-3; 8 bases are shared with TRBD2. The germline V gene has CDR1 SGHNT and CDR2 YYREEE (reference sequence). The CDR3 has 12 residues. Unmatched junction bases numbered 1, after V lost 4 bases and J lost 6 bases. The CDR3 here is CASSRLADTQYF. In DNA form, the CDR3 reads TGTGCCAGCAGCCGACTAGCGGATACGCAGTATTTT.

CDR3 loop: CASSFELAGVGEQFF. The CDR3 DNA sequence: TGTGCCAGCAGCTTCGAACTAGCGGGAGTGGGTGAGCAGTTCTTC. The chain uses TRBV7-3 and TRBJ2-1; 11 bases fit TRBD2. Germline values: CDR1 SGHTA, CDR2 FQGTGA. The V gene end was trimmed by 3 bases and the J gene end by 9 bases; junction bases not matched to a gene: 7. The CDR3 runs 15 residues.

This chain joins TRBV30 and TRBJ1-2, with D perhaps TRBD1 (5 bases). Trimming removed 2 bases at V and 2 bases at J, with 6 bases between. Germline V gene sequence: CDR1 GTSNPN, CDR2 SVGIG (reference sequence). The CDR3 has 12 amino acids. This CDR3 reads CAWSQGNYGYTF. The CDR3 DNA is TGTGCCTGGAGTCAGGGCAACTATGGCTACACCTTC. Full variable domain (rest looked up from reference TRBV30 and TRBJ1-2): SQTIHQWPATLVQPVGSPLSLECTVEGTSNPNLYWYRQAAGRGLQLLFYSVGIGQISSEVPQNLSASRPQDRQFILSSKKLLLSDSGFYLCAWSQGNYGYTFGSGTRLTVV.

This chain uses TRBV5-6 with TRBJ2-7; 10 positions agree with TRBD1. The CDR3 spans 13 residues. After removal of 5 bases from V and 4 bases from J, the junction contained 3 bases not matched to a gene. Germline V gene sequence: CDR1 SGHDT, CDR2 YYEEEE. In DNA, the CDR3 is TGTGCCAGCAGGACAGGGGGCTTGTACGAGCAGTACTTC. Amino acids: CASRTGGLYEQYF.

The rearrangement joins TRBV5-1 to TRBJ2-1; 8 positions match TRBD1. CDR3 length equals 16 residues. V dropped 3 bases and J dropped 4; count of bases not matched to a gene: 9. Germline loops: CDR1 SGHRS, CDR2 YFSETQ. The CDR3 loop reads CASSYNQGASYNEQFF. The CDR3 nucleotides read TGCGCCAGCAGCTATAATCAGGGGGCATCATACAATGAGCAGTTCTTC.

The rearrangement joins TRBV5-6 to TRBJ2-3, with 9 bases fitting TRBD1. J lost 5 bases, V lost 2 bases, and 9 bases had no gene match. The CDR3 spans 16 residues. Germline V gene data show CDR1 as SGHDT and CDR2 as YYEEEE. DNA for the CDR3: TGTGCCAGCAGCTTAAACAGGGGGCTTGCGATAGATACGCAGTATTTT. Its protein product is CASSLNRGLAIDTQYF.

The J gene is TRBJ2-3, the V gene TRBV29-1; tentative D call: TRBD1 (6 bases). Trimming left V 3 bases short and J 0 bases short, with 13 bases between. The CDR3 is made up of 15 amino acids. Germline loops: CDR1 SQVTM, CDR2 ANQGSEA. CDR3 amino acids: CSVETGTRSTDTQYF. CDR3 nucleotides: TGCAGCGTTGAGACCGGGACACGAAGCACAGATACGCAGTATTTT.

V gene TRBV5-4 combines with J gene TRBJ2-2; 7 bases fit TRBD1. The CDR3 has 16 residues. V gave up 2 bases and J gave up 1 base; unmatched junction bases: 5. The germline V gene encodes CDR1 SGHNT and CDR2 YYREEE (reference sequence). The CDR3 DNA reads TGTGCCAGCAGCTTAGGGACAGTAAGGAACACCGGGGAGCTGTTTTTT. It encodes CASSLGTVRNTGELFF.

CDR3 region: CASKPGLVGRYEQYF. For the CDR3, the DNA is TGTGCCAGCAAGCCGGGACTAGTAGGCCGGTACGAGCAGTACTTC. The chain recombines TRBV6-5 with TRBJ2-7; 8 bases fit TRBD2. The trim removed 7 bases at V and 4 bases at J, leaving 12 bases unmatched. CDR1 and CDR2 from the germline V gene are MNHEY and SVGAGI. The CDR3 is 15 residues long.

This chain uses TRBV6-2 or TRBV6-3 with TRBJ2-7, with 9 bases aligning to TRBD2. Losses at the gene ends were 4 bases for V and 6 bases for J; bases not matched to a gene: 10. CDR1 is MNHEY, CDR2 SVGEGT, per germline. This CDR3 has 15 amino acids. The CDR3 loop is CASSSPGLAEPEQYF. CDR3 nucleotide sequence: TGTGCCAGCAGTTCCCCGGGACTAGCAGAACCCGAGCAGTACTTC.

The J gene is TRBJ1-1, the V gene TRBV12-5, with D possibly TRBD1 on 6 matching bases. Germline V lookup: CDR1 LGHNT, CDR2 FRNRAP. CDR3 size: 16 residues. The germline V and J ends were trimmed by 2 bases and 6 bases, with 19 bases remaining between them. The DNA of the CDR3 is TGTGCTAGTGGTTTGTCCCGTTTTGGCAGGGGAGCTGAAGCTTTCTTT. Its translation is CASGLSRFGRGAEAFF.

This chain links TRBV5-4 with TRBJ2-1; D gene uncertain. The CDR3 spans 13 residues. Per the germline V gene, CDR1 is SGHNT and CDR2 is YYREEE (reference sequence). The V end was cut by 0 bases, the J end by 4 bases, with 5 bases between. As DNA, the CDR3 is TGTGCCAGCAGCTTGGGGCCTTACAATGAGCAGTTCTTC. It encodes CASSLGPYNEQFF.